The T cell receptor beta chain described here comes from a study of blood T cell repertoires in COVID-19. In the study overall: The United States, Italy and Spain were the sources of the acute and convalescent COVID-19 samples. In each case, the material was cDNA or gDNA derived from T cells, B-cell-depleted T cells, or PBMCs.

The method was immunoSEQ multiplex PCR; TCRdb's version includes in-frame clones alone and lacks a portion of them. The data hold 150,000 to 200,000 clones, with around 89% observed a single time. The ends were cut back, 4 bases at V and 9 bases at J, with 14 bases in the middle. CDR1 and CDR2 from the germline V gene are LGHDT and YNNKEL (reference sequence). The CDR3 is 13 amino acids. Sequencing used PBMCs or T cells enriched from blood (not recorded which). The chain joins TRBV3-1 (or the pseudogene TRBV3-2) to TRBJ2-3; no clear D gene. The source is a woman under 30 who had recovered from COVID-19. The CDR3, as DNA: TGTGCCAGCAGCCGCGATAATAAGGAGACGCAGTATTTT. It codes for CASSRDNKETQYF.